This T cell receptor beta chain was captured by sequencing in a study of blood T cell repertoires in COVID-19. Whole-study context: Sources were T cells, B-cell-depleted T cells, or PBMCs; the material itself was cDNA or gDNA.

In the original workflow: Using reference gene primer amplification, nucleated cell counts were estimated. Assay used: immunoSEQ multiplex PCR; TCRdb lists only in-frame clones, some missing. The D gene and trimming were derived from the DNA, and the V and J assignments and clone size from that table. This sample has approximately 200,000 clones; 82% occur once, and the top ten carry 12%. The CDR3 has 15 residues. Germline V gene data show CDR1 as KGHDR and CDR2 as SFDVKD. With 6 bases clipped from V and 6 bases from J, the junction kept 8 bases outside the gene matches. Assignments of participants to cohorts depended upon their own reported clinical history.

The receptor's source is a man in his forties or fifties who had recovered from COVID-19. This chain links TRBV24-1 with TRBJ2-1; 9 bases are shared with TRBD2. The sequenced sample consisted of PBMCs or T cells enriched from blood (not recorded which). The CDR3 reads CATSQLAGRGNEQFF. The CDR3 DNA reads as TGTGCCACCAGTCAACTAGCGGGTAGGGGCAATGAGCAGTTCTTC.